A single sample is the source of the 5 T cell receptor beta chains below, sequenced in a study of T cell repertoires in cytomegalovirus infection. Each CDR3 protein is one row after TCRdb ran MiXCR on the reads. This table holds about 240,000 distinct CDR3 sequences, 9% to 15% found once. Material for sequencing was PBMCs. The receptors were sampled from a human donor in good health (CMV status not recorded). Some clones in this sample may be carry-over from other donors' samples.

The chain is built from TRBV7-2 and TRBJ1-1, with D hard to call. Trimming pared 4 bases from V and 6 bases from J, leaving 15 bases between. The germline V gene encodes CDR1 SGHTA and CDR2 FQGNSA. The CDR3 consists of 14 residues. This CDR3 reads CASSSPFGVAEAFF. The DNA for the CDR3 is TGTGCCAGCAGCTCCCCCTTTGGGGTGGCTGAAGCTTTCTTT.

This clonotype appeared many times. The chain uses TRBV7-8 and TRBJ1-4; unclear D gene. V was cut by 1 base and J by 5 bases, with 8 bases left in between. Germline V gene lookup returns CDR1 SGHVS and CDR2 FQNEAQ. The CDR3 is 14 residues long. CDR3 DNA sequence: TGTGCCAGCAGCTTAGGGGAGCTAAATGAAAAACTGTTTTTT. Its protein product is CASSLGELNEKLFF.

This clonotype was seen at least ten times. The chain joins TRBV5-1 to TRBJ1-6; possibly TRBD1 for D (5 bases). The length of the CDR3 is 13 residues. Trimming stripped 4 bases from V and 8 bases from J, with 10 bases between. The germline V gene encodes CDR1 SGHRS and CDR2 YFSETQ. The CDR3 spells CASSLDSDSPLHF. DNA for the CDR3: TGCGCCAGCAGCCTAGACAGCGATTCACCCCTCCACTTT.

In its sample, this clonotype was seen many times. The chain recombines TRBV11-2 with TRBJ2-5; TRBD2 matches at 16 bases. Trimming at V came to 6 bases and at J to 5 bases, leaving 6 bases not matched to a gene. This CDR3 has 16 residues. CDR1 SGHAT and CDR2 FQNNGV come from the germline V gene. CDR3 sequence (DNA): TGTGCCAGCAGTTCCGGGACTAGCGGGGGGGTCGAGACCCAGTACTTC. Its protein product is CASSSGTSGGVETQYF.

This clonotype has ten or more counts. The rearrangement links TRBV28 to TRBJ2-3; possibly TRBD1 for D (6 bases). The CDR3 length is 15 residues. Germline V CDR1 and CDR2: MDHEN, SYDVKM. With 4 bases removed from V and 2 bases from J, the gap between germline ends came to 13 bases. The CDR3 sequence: CASSSPDSYTDTQYF. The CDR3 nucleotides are TGTGCCAGCAGTTCCCCGGACAGCTACACAGATACGCAGTATTTT.